Here is one T cell receptor beta chain with its context. V was shortened by 7 bases and J by 0 bases, with 9 bases between the two germline ends. Per the germline V gene, CDR1 is MRHNA and CDR2 is SNTAGT. The CDR3 is 14 amino acids. Sequenced material consisted of expressed TCRB transcripts (all of the isolated RNA was reverse transcribed). Measured with immunoSEQ multiplex PCR; TCRdb has only the in-frame clones, and not every one. The data contain almost 350,000 clones, approximately 8.2% of them seen just once; the ten biggest clones take up roughly 0.44%. This entry is derived from a study of beta chain features in type 1 diabetes.

Sequenced material: central memory CD4+ T cells from blood. The TCR comes from a woman aged 18-35 years in good health. The chain joins TRBV6-4 to TRBJ2-2; D unclear. The CDR3 sequence is CASKTAPNTGELFF. Here the CDR3 DNA reads TGTGCCAGCAAAACGGCACCGAACACCGGGGAGCTGTTTTTT.